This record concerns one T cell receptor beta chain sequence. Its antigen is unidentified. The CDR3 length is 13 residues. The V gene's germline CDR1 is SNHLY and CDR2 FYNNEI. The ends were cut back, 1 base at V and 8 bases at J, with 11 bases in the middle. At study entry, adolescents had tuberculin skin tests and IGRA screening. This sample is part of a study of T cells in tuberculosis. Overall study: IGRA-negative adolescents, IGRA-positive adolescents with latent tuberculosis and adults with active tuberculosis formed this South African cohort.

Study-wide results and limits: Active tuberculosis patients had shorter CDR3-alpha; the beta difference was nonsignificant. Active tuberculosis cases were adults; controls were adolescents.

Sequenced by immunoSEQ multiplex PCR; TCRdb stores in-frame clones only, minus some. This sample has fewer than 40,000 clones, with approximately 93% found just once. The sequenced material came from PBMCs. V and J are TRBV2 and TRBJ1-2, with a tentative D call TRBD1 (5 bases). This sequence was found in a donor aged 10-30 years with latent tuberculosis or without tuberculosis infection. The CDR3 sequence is CASSEEWGGGYTF. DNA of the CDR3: TGTGCCAGCAGTGAAGAGTGGGGCGGCGGCTACACCTTC.